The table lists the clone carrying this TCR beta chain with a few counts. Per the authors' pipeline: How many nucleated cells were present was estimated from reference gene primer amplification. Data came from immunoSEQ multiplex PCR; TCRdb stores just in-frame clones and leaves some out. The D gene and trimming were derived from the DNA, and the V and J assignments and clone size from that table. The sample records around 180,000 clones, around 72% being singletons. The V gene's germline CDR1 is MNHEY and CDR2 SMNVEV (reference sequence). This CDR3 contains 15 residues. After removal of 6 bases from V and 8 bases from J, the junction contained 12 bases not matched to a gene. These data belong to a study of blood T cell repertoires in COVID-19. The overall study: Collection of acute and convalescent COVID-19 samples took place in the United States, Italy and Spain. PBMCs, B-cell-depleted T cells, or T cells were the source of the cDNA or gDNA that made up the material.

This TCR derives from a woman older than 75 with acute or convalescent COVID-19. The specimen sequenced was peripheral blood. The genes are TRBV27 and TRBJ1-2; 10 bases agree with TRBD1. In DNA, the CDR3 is TGTGCCAGCAGGCTACAGACAGGGGGCGCAAGCGGCTACACCTTC. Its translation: CASRLQTGGASGYTF.